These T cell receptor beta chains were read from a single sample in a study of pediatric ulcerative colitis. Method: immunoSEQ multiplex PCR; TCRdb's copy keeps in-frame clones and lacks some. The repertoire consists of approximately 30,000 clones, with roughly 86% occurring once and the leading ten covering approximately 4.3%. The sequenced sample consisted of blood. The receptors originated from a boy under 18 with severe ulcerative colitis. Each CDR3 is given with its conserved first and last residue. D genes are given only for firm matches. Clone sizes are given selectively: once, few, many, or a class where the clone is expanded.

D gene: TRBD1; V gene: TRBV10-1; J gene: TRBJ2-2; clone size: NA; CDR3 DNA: TGCGCCAGCAGTGCGAACAGGGGCGGGGAGCTGTTTTTT; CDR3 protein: CASSANRGGELFF
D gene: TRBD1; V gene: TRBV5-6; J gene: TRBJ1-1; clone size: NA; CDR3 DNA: TGTGCCAGCAGCTTTTTCGAATTCCGGACAGGGAACACTGAAGCTTTCTTT; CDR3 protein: CASSFFEFRTGNTEAFF
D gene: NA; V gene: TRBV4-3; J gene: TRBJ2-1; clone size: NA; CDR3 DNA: TGCGCCAGCAGCCAAGAAATTTCTCTGGGGTACAATGAGCAGTTCTTC; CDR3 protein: CASSQEISLGYNEQFF
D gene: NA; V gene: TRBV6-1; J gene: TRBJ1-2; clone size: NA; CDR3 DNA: TGTGCCAGCAGGTTGGCGGGCGACTATGGCTACACCTTC; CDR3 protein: CASRLAGDYGYTF
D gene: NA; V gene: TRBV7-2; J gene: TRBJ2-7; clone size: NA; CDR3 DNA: TGTGCCAGCAGCTTAGGGGGGGACTCCTCCTACGAGCAGTACTTC; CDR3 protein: CASSLGGDSSYEQYF
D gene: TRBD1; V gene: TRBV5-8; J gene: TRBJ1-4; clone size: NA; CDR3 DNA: TGTGCCAGCAGCTTGGAGGGGGACAGGGGTAATGAAAAACTGTTTTTT; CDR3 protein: CASSLEGDRGNEKLFF
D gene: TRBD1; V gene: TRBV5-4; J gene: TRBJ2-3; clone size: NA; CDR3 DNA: TGTGCCAGCAGCTCTAAGGACAGGGGGCAAGATACGCAGTATTTT; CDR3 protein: CASSSKDRGQDTQYF
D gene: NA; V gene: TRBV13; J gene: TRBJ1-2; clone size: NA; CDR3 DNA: TGTGCCAGCAGCTTCCCCACAGAACAATATGGCTACACCTTC; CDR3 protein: CASSFPTEQYGYTF
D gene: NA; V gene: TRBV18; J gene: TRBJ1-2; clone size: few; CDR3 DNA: TGTGCCAGCTCACTTCCTTTAGGCGGCTACACCTTC; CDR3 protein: CASSLPLGGYTF
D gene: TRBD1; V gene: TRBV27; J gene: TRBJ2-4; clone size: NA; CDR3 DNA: TGTGCCAGCAGTACTTTAGACAGGGGCTGGGGCAAAAACATTCAGTACTTC; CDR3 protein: CASSTLDRGWGKNIQYF
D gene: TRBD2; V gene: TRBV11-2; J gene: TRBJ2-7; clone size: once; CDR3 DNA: TGTGCCAGCAGCCTGACTAGCGGGGGCTCCGCTTCCTACGAGCAGTACTTC; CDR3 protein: CASSLTSGGSASYEQYF
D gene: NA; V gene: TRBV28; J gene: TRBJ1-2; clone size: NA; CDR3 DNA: TGTGCCAGCACCGGGACACGCATCTATGGCTACACCTTC; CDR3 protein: CASTGTRIYGYTF
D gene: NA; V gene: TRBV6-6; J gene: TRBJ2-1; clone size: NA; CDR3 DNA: TGTGCCAGCAGCCCCGGGGCAGCCAATGAGCAGTTCTTC; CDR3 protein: CASSPGAANEQFF
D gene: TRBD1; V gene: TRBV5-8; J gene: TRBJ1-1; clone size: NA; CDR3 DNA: TGTGCCAGCAGCTTTACTCCGGGACAGAAATTTTTCAACACTGAAGCTTTCTTT; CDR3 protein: CASSFTPGQKFFNTEAFF
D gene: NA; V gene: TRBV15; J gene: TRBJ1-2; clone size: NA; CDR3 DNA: TGTGCCACCAGCAGAGGCCGGGGGACTAACTATGGCTACACCTTC; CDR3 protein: CATSRGRGTNYGYTF
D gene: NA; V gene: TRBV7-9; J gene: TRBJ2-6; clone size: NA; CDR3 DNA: TGTGCCAGCAGTACCTCTGGGGCCAACGTCCTGACTTTC; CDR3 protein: CASSTSGANVLTF
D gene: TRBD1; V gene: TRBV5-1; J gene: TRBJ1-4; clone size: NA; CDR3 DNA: TGCGCCAGCAGCTTCGGGGACAGGGCTAATGAAAAACTGTTTTTT; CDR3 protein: CASSFGDRANEKLFF
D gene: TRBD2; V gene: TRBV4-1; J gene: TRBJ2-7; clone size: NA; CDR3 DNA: TGCGCCAGCAGCCAAAATATCCTAGCGGGGGACGGCGAGCAGTACTTC; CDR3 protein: CASSQNILAGDGEQYF
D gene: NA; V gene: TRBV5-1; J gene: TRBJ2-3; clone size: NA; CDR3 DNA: TGCGCCAGCAGCTTGGCTTGGGGGAAGCGGACAGATACGCAGTATTTT; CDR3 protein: CASSLAWGKRTDTQYF
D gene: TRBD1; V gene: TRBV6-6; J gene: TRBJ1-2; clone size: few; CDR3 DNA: TGTGCCAGCAGTTACCGACAGGGCGCTAACTATGGCTACACCTTC; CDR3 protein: CASSYRQGANYGYTF
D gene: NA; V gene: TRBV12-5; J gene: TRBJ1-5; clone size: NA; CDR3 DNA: TGTGCTAGTGGCGTACAGTTTTATAGCAATCAGCCCCAGCATTTT; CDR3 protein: CASGVQFYSNQPQHF
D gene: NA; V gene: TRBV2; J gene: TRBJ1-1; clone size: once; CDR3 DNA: TGTGCCAGCAGGGGTCCGGGGGTCGGCACTGAAGCTTTCTTT; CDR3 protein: CASRGPGVGTEAFF
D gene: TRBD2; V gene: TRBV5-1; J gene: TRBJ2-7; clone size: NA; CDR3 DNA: TGCGCCAGCAGCTTGACTAGCGGGGGAGCCTACGAGCAGTACTTC; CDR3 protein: CASSLTSGGAYEQYF
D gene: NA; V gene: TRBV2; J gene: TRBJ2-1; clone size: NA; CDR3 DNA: TGTGCCAGCAGTGAATCTAGTATTAATGAGCAGTTCTTC; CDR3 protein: CASSESSINEQFF
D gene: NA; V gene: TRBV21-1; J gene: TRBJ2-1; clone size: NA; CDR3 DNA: TGTGCCAGCAGCCCAAGACTAGCGGGGGGGCCTGTTGGCAATGAGCAGTTCTTC; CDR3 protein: CASSPRLAGGPVGNEQFF
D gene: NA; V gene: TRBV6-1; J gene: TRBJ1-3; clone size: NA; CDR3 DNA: TGTGCCAGCAGTGCTCCTAGGGTAGGAAACACCATATATTTT; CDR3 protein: CASSAPRVGNTIYF
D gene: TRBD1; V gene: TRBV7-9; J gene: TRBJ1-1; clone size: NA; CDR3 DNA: TGTGCCAGCAGCTTACCTCGCCTAACAGGGGCCACTGAAGCTTTCTTT; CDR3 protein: CASSLPRLTGATEAFF
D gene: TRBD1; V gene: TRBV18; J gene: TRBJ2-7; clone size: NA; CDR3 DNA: TGTGCCAGCTCCCGAACCCGGGACAGCTCCTACGAGCAGTACTTC; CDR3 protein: CASSRTRDSSYEQYF
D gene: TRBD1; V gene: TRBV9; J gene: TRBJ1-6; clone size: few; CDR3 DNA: TGTGCCAGCAGCCCGACAGGGAATTCACCCCTCCACTTT; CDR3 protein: CASSPTGNSPLHF
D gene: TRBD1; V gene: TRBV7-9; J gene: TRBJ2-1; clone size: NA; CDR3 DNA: TGTGCCAGCAGCCCGGACAGGGGATCGGATTACAATGAGCAGTTCTTC; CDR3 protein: CASSPDRGSDYNEQFF
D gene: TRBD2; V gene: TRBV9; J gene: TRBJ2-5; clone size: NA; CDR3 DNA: TGTGCCAGCAGCGTAGGGCCTAGCGGGGCACAAGAGACCCAGTACTTC; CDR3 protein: CASSVGPSGAQETQYF
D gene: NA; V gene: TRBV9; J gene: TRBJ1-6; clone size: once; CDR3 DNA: TGTGCCAGCAGCGTCGGGGGGTTGAATTCACCCCTCCACTTT; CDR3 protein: CASSVGGLNSPLHF